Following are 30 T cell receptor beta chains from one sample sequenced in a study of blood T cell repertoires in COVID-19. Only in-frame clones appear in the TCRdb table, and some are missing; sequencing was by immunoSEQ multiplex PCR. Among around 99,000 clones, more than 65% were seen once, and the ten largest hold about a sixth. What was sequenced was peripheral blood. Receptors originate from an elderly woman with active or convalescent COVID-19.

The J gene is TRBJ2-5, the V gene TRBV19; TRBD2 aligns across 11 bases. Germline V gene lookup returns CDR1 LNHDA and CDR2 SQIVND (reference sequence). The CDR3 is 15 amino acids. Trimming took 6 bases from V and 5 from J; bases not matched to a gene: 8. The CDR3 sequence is CASRDTSGSIETQYF. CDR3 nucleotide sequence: TGTGCCAGTAGGGATACTAGCGGGAGCATTGAGACCCAGTACTTC. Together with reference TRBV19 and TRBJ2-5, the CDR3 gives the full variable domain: DGGITQSPKYLFRKEGQNVTLSCEQNLNHDAMYWYRQDPGQGLRLIYYSQIVNDFQKGDIAEGYSVSREKKESFPLTVTSAQKNPTAFYLCASRDTSGSIETQYFGPGTRLLVL.

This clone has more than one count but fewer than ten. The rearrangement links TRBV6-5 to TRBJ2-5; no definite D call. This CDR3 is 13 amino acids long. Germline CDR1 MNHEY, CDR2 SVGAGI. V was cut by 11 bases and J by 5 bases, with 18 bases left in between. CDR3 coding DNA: TGTGCCTCTCAGTTATGGGCGAAGGAGACCCAGTACTTC. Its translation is CASQLWAKETQYF.

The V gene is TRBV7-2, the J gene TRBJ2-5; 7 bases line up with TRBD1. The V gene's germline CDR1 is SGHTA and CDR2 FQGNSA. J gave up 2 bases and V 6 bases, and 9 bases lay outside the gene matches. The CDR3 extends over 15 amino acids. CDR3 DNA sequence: TGTGCCAGCAGGCCAGACAGACAGGGACAAGAGACCCAGTACTTC. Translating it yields CASRPDRQGQETQYF.

Here the CDR3 reads CASSQKRGDRGRHEQYF. The CDR3 nucleotides are TGTGCCAGCAGCCAGAAAAGGGGGGACAGGGGCCGCCACGAGCAGTACTTC. This chain connects TRBV3-1 (or the pseudogene TRBV3-2) to TRBJ2-7; 10 positions match TRBD1. J was trimmed by 5 bases and V by 3 bases; bases with no gene match: 13. This CDR3 has 17 amino acids. CDR1 is LGHDT, CDR2 YNNKEL, per germline (reference sequence).

The CDR3 nucleotides read TGCAGCGTTACTTTTAGGGACAGCACCTACGAGCAGTACTTC. It translates to CSVTFRDSTYEQYF. The V and J genes are TRBV29-1 and TRBJ2-7; 7 bases map to TRBD1. The junction had 9 bases not matched to a gene; V was cut back by 5 bases and J by 2 bases. Germline assignment: CDR1 SQVTM and CDR2 ANQGSEA. The CDR3 runs to 14 residues.

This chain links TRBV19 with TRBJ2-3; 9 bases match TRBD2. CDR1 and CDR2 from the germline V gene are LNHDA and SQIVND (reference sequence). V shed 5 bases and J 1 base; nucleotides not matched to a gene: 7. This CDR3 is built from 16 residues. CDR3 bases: TGTGCCAGTAGTTCTCAGCGGGAGGTGGGCACAGATACGCAGTATTTT. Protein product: CASSSQREVGTDTQYF.

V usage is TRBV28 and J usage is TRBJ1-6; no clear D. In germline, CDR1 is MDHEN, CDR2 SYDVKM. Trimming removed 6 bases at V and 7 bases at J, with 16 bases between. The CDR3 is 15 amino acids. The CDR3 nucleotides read TGTGCCAGCAGCGGAGTACTGGGGAGGAATTCACCCCTCCACTTT. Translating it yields CASSGVLGRNSPLHF.

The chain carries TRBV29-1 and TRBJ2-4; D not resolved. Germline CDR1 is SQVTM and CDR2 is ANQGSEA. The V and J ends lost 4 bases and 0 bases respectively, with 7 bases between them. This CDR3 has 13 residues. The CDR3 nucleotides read TGCAGCGTTGCTGGCCTAGCCAAAAACATTCAGTACTTC. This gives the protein CSVAGLAKNIQYF.

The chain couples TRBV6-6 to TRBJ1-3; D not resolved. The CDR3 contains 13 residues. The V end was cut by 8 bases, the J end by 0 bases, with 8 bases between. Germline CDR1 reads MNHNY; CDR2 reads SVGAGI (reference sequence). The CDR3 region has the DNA TGTGCCAGCCTTGACTACTCTGGAAACACCATATATTTT. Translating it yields CASLDYSGNTIYF.

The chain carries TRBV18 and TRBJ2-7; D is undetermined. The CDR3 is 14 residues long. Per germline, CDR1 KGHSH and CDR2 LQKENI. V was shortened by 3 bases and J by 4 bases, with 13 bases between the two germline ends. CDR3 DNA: TGTGCCAGCTCACCGGGCCAAGCTCTATACGAGCAGTACTTC. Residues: CASSPGQALYEQYF.

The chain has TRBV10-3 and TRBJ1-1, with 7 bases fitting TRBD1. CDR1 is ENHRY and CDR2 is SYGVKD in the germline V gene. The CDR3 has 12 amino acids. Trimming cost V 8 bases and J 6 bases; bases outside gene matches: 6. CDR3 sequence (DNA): TGTGCCATCGGACAGGCGTTCGCTGAAGCTTTCTTT. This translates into CAIGQAFAEAFF.

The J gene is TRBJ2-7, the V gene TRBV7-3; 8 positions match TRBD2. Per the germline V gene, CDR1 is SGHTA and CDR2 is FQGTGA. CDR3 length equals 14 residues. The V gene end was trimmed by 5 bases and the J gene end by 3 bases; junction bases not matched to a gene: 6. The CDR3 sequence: CASSPRGRSYEQYF. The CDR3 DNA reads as TGTGCCAGCAGCCCGCGCGGGAGGAGCTACGAGCAGTACTTC.

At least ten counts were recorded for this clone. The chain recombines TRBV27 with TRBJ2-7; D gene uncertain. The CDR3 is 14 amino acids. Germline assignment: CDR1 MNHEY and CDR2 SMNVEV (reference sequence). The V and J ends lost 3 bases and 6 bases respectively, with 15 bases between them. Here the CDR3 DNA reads TGTGCCAGCAGTTTGAGTACCCGATCTTCCGAGCAGTACTTC. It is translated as CASSLSTRSSEQYF.

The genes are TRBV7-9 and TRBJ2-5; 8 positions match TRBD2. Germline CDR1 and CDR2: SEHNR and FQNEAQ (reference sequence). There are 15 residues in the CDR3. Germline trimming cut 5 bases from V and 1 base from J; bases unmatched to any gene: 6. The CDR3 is CASSPRGGLQETQYF. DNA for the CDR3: TGTGCCAGCAGCCCTCGGGGGGGCCTCCAAGAGACCCAGTACTTC.

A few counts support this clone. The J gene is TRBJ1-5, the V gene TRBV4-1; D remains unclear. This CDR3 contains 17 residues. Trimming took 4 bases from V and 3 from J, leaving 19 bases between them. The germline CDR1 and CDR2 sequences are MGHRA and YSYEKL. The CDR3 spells CASSLGFGGQYNQPQHF. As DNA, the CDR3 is TGCGCCAGCAGCCTAGGGTTTGGAGGGCAGTACAATCAGCCCCAGCATTTT.

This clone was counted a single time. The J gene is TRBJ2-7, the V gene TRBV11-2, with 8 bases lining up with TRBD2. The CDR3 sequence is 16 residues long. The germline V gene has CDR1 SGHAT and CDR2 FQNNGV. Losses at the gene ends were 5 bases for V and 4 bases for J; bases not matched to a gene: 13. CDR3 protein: CASSRIGGLGWYEQYF. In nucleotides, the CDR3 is TGTGCCAGCAGCCGGATTGGGGGACTAGGATGGTACGAGCAGTACTTC.

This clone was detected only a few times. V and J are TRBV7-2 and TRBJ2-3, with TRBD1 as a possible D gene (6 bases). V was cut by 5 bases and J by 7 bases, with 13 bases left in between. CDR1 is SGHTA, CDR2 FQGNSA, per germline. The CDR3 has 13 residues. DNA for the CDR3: TGTGCCAGCAGCACGGACAGACGGAATACGCAGTATTTT. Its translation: CASSTDRRNTQYF.

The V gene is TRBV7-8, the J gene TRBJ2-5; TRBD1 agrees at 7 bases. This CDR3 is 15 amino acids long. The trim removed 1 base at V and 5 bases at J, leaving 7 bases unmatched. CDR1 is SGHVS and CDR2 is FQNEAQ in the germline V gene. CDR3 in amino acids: CASSLGDRDTETQYF. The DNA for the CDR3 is TGTGCCAGCAGCTTAGGGGACAGAGATACGGAGACCCAGTACTTC.

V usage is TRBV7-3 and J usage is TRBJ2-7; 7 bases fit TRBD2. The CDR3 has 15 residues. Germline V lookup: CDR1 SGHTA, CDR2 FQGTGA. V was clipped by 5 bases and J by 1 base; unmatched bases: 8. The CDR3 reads CASSTAGGNSYEQYF. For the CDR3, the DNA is TGTGCCAGCAGCACAGCCGGGGGGAATTCCTACGAGCAGTACTTC.

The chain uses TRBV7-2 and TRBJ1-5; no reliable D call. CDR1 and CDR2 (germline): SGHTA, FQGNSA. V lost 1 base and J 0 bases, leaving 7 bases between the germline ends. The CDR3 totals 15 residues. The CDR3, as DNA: TGTGCCAGCAGCTTAGTTGCAGATAGCAATCAGCCCCAGCATTTT. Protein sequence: CASSLVADSNQPQHF.

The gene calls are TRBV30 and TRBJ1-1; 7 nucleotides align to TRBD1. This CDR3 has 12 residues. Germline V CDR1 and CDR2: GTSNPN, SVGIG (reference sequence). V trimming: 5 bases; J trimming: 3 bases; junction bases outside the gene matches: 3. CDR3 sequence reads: CAWGQVYTEAFF. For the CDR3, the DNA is TGTGCCTGGGGACAGGTTTACACTGAAGCTTTCTTT.

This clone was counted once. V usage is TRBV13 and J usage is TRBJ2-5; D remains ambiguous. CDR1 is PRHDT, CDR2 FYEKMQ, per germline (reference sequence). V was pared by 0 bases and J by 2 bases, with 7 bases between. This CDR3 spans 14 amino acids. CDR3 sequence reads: CASSLGAVQETQYF. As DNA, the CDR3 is TGTGCCAGCAGCTTAGGTGCGGTACAAGAGACCCAGTACTTC. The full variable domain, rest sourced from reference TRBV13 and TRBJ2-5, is AAGVIQSPRHLIKEKRETATLKCYPIPRHDTVYWYQQGPGQDPQFLISFYEKMQSDKGSIPDRFSAQQFSDYHSELNMSSLELGDSALYFCASSLGAVQETQYFGPGTRLLVL.

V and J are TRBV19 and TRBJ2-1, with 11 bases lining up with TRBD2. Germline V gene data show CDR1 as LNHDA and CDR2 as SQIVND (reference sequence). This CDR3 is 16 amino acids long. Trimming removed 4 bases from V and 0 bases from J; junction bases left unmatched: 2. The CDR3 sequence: CASSRLAGNSYNEQFF. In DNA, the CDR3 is TGTGCCAGTAGTAGACTAGCGGGAAACTCCTACAATGAGCAGTTCTTC.

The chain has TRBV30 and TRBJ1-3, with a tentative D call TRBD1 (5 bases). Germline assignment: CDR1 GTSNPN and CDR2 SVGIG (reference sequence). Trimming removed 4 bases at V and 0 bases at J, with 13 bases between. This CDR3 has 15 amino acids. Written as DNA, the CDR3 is TGTGCCTGGACCCGGGGAGGGACCTCTGGAAACACCATATATTTT. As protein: CAWTRGGTSGNTIYF. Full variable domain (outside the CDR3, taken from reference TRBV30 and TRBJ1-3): SQTIHQWPATLVQPVGSPLSLECTVEGTSNPNLYWYRQAAGRGLQLLFYSVGIGQISSEVPQNLSASRPQDRQFILSSKKLLLSDSGFYLCAWTRGGTSGNTIYFGEGSWLTVV.

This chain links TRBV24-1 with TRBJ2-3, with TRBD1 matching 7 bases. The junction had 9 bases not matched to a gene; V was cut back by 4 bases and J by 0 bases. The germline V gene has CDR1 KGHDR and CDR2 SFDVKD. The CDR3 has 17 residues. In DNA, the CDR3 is TGTGCCACCAGTGACAAACCAGGGGGAGTAAGCACAGATACGCAGTATTTT. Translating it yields CATSDKPGGVSTDTQYF.

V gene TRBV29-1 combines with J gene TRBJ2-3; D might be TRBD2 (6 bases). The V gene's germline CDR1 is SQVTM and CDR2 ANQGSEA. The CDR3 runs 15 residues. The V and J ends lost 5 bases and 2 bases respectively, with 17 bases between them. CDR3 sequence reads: CSVNPPEGYTDTQYF. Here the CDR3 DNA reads TGCAGCGTTAACCCCCCGGAGGGGTACACAGATACGCAGTATTTT.

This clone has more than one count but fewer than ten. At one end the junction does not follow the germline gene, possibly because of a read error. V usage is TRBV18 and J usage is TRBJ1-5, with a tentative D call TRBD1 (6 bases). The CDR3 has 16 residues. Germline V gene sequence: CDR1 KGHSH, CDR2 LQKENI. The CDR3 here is CASSPSPGGGGLEANF. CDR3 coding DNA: TGTGCCAGCTCACCAAGCCCTGGGGGGGGCGGCCTGGAAGCTAATTTT.

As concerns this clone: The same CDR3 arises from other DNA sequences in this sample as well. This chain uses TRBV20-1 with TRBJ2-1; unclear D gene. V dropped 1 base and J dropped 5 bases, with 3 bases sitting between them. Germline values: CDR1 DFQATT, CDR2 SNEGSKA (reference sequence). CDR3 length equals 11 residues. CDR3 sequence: CSARGHNEQFF. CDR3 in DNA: TGCAGTGCTAGAGGGCACAATGAGCAGTTCTTC.

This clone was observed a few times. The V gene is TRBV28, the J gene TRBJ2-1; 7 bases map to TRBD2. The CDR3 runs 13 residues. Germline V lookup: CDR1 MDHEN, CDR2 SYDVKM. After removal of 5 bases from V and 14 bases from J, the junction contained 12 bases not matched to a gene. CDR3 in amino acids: CASSRLERGGKFF. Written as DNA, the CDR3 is TGTGCCAGCAGTAGATTAGAGCGGGGCGGGAAGTTCTTC.

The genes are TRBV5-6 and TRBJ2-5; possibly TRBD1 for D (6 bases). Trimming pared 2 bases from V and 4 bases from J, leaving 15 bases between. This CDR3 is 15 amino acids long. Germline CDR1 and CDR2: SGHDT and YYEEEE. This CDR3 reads CASSFDRSSLETQYF. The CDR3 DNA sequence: TGTGCCAGCAGCTTCGACAGGTCATCGCTAGAGACCCAGTACTTC.